This is a list of T cell receptor beta chains from one sample in a study of blood T cell repertoires in COVID-19. Method: immunoSEQ multiplex PCR; TCRdb's copy keeps in-frame clones and lacks some. The sample consists of some 500,000 clones, approximately 87% of them appearing once. The sequenced sample was PBMCs or T cells enriched from blood (not recorded which). The receptors shown here come from a woman in her 40s who had recovered from COVID-19. CDR3s leave out the opening cysteine and the closing phenylalanine or tryptophan. The order of the fields is J gene, V gene, CDR3 protein.

j_call: TRBJ1-5; v_call: TRBV4-3; cdr3_aa: ASSQDFGGKPQH
j_call: TRBJ1-5; v_call: TRBV29-1; cdr3_aa: SVGQGSYQPQH
j_call: TRBJ1-1; v_call: TRBV6-2/TRBV6-3; cdr3_aa: ASSYSDVVRTEAF
j_call: TRBJ2-3; v_call: TRBV5-5; cdr3_aa: ASSFVAGQPDTQY
j_call: TRBJ2-1; v_call: TRBV4-2; cdr3_aa: ASSRAGSLTNEQF
j_call: TRBJ2-6; v_call: TRBV3-1/TRBV3-2; cdr3_aa: ASSQRTVSSGANVLT
j_call: TRBJ1-4; v_call: TRBV2; cdr3_aa: ASRRQGASTNEKLF
j_call: TRBJ2-2; v_call: TRBV11-3; cdr3_aa: ASSLRLGRDGELF
j_call: TRBJ2-7; v_call: TRBV5-1; cdr3_aa: ASSWGGHEQY
j_call: TRBJ1-2; v_call: TRBV10-3; cdr3_aa: AISEPVQGNYGYT
j_call: TRBJ2-3; v_call: TRBV24-1; cdr3_aa: ATSERDSLFGDTQY
j_call: TRBJ2-4; v_call: TRBV5-4; cdr3_aa: ASSQGTTGAQNIQY
j_call: TRBJ2-1; v_call: TRBV11-2; cdr3_aa: ASTLGGGLNEQF
j_call: TRBJ2-1; v_call: TRBV3-1/TRBV3-2; cdr3_aa: ASSLSGTSGSQHEQF
j_call: TRBJ1-1; v_call: TRBV18; cdr3_aa: ASSPLGPFEAF
j_call: TRBJ2-2; v_call: TRBV24-1; cdr3_aa: ATSDQLAGGPMDGELF
j_call: TRBJ1-2; v_call: TRBV2; cdr3_aa: ASSEFLLTGNYGYT
j_call: TRBJ2-5; v_call: TRBV7-9; cdr3_aa: ASSLVAGAETQY
j_call: TRBJ2-1; v_call: TRBV27; cdr3_aa: ASSRRSGSGYEQF
j_call: TRBJ2-5; v_call: TRBV5-4; cdr3_aa: ASSSKTGVGETQY
j_call: TRBJ1-3; v_call: TRBV2; cdr3_aa: ASSERGLSGNTIY
j_call: TRBJ1-5; v_call: TRBV29-1; cdr3_aa: SVQTGNSNQPQH
j_call: TRBJ2-7; v_call: TRBV4-3; cdr3_aa: ASSQVGDTSSYEQY
j_call: TRBJ2-3; v_call: TRBV10-3; cdr3_aa: AIRTSGGPTQY
j_call: TRBJ2-7; v_call: TRBV3-1/TRBV3-2; cdr3_aa: ASSHGGSYEQY
j_call: TRBJ1-1; v_call: TRBV2; cdr3_aa: ASATPLNTEAF
j_call: TRBJ2-7; v_call: TRBV20-1; cdr3_aa: SASLAGGPSIYEQY
j_call: TRBJ1-2; v_call: TRBV5-4; cdr3_aa: ASSSGGRDYGYT
j_call: TRBJ2-1; v_call: TRBV30; cdr3_aa: AWSALAGTNEQF
j_call: TRBJ2-2; v_call: TRBV15; cdr3_aa: ATSRGVAGESGELF
j_call: TRBJ1-4; v_call: TRBV5-1; cdr3_aa: ASSNRGPNEKLF